The 28 T cell receptor beta chains below come from one sample, sequenced in a study of OX40 agonist ivuxolimab in advanced cancers. Data came from immunoSEQ multiplex PCR; TCRdb stores just in-frame clones and leaves some out. The repertoire includes about 20,000 clones, approximately 80% of them detected once, and roughly 32% sits in the top ten. The input for sequencing was CD4+ or CD8+ T cells sorted from blood, taken in a trial of the OX40 agonist ivuxolimab. Receptors originate from an adult with an advanced solid tumor such as melanoma, head and neck, liver or kidney cancer.

The V gene is TRBV5-1, the J gene TRBJ2-3; no definite D call. The CDR3 covers 12 residues. V was trimmed by 4 bases and J by 6 bases, leaving 9 bases between them. Per germline, CDR1 SGHRS and CDR2 YFSETQ. The CDR3 reads CASSPEADTQYF. The CDR3 bases are TGCGCCAGCAGCCCGGAAGCGGATACGCAGTATTTT. The entire variable domain, with the rest obtained from reference TRBV5-1 and TRBJ2-3, is as follows: KAGVTQTPRYLIKTRGQQVTLSCSPISGHRSVSWYQQTPGQGLQFLFEYFSETQRNKGNFPGRFSGRQFSNSRSEMNVSTLELGDSALYLCASSPEADTQYFGPGTRLTVL.

The chain couples TRBV7-8 to TRBJ2-7; a possible D gene is TRBD2 (6 bases). Germline V gene lookup returns CDR1 SGHVS and CDR2 FQNEAQ. Between the trimmed V and J ends, which lost 3 bases and 4 bases, there was a span of 19 bases. The CDR3 covers 16 residues. The CDR3 loop is CASSFGGDASLYEQYF. The CDR3 DNA is TGTGCCAGCAGCTTTGGAGGGGACGCGAGCCTGTACGAGCAGTACTTC. Looking up the rest from reference TRBV7-8 and TRBJ2-7 gives the full variable domain: GAGVSQSPRYKVAKRGQDVALRCDPISGHVSLFWYQQALGQGPEFLTYFQNEAQLDKSGLPSDRFFAERPEGSVSTLKIQRTQQEDSAVYLCASSFGGDASLYEQYFGPGTRLTVT.

This clone was counted once. V and J are TRBV18 and TRBJ2-3; TRBD1 aligns across 11 bases. This CDR3 comprises 16 residues. Germline CDR1 reads KGHSH; CDR2 reads LQKENI. The V segment lost 4 bases and the J segment 1 base; nucleotides outside the gene matches: 4. CDR3 nucleotides: TGTGCCAGCTCACTCCCGGGACAGGGGGGCACAGATACGCAGTATTTT. This sequence encodes CASSLPGQGGTDTQYF.

This clone was seen more than once but under ten times. The V call is TRBV6-5, the J call TRBJ2-7; 8 bases are a match to TRBD1. Trimming removed 6 bases from V and 3 bases from J; junction bases left unmatched: 10. The CDR3 runs to 15 residues. CDR1 MNHEY and CDR2 SVGAGI come from the germline V gene. As DNA, the CDR3 is TGTGCCAGCAGGCTGACAGGGGAAATGGACTACGAGCAGTACTTC. This codes for CASRLTGEMDYEQYF.

This clone has just a few counts. The chain employs TRBV4-3 and TRBJ2-2; D not certain. CDR1 is LGHNA, CDR2 YSLEER, per germline. V gave up 0 bases and J gave up 4 bases, with 6 bases separating them. This CDR3 is built from 14 residues. The CDR3 DNA is TGCGCCAGCAGCCAAGACTCAGGCACCGGGGAGCTGTTTTTT. This encodes CASSQDSGTGELFF.

This chain links TRBV11-3 with TRBJ1-1; D is uncertain. CDR3 length: 13 amino acids. Trimming took 1 base from V and 8 from J, leaving 11 bases between them. Germline assignment: CDR1 SGHNT and CDR2 YENEEA. CDR3: CASSLGPGFEAFF. CDR3 sequence (DNA): TGTGCCAGCAGCTTAGGGCCGGGTTTCGAAGCTTTCTTT.

The sample holds a few counts of this clone. CDR3 protein: CASSQDRRAGELFF. The CDR3 DNA is TGCGCCAGCAGCCAAGATCGGCGCGCCGGGGAGCTGTTTTTT. This rearrangement joins TRBV4-1 to TRBJ2-2; D uncertain. V gave up 0 bases and J gave up 6 bases, with 8 bases separating them. The CDR3 is 14 amino acids. Germline-derived CDR1 and CDR2 are MGHRA and YSYEKL.

V gene TRBV7-6 combines with J gene TRBJ1-2; 7 bases map to TRBD1. V shed 5 bases and J 4 bases; nucleotides not matched to a gene: 10. The length of the CDR3 is 15 residues. Looked up from germline, CDR1 is SGHVS and CDR2 is FNYEAQ. CDR3 DNA: TGTGCCAGCAGCACACGGCAGGGGGACCTCTATGGCTACACCTTC. This encodes CASSTRQGDLYGYTF. Filled out from reference TRBV7-6 and TRBJ1-2, the complete variable domain reads GAGVSQSPRYKVTKRGQDVALRCDPISGHVSLYWYRQALGQGPEFLTYFNYEAQQDKSGLPNDRFSAERPEGSISTLTIQRTEQRDSAMYRCASSTRQGDLYGYTFGSGTRLTVV.

The chain is built from TRBV12-5 and TRBJ1-1, with no clear D. V shed 1 base and J shed 3 bases, with 6 bases lying between them. Germline assignment: CDR1 LGHNT and CDR2 FRNRAP. CDR3 length: 13 residues. The CDR3 DNA sequence: TGTGCTAGTGGTTTGGGTCAAGACACTGAAGCTTTCTTT. Encoded protein: CASGLGQDTEAFF.

The V call is TRBV4-1, the J call TRBJ2-7, with 11 bases lining up with TRBD2. J was trimmed by 5 bases and V by 4 bases; bases with no gene match: 13. Germline lookup yields CDR1 MGHRA and CDR2 YSYEKL. The CDR3 extends over 17 amino acids. CDR3 region: CASSRGTSGRFVDEQYF. The CDR3 nucleotides read TGCGCCAGCAGCCGAGGAACTAGCGGGAGATTTGTTGACGAGCAGTACTTC.

With regard to this clone: Other nucleotide sequences in the sample specify the same CDR3. This chain connects TRBV4-1 to TRBJ1-2; D possibly corresponds to TRBD1 (5 bases). Between the trimmed V and J ends, which lost 0 bases and 6 bases, there was a span of 14 bases. The V gene's germline CDR1 is MGHRA and CDR2 YSYEKL. There are 15 residues in the CDR3. The CDR3 sequence: CASSQDLENRHGYTF. The CDR3 nucleotides are TGCGCCAGCAGCCAAGATTTGGAGAACAGGCATGGCTACACCTTC.

The rearrangement uses TRBV4-3 and TRBJ2-7, with 7 positions matching TRBD2. CDR1 is LGHNA and CDR2 is YSLEER in the germline V gene. V was pared by 0 bases and J by 1 base, with 6 bases of the junction left unmatched. The CDR3 loop spans 16 amino acids. The CDR3 loop is CASSQEEVAGSYEQYF. The CDR3 DNA reads TGCGCCAGCAGCCAAGAGGAGGTAGCGGGTTCCTACGAGCAGTACTTC.

This clone was picked up a small number of times. The chain couples TRBV5-1 to TRBJ2-1; 10 positions match TRBD2. Unmatched junction bases numbered 8, after V lost 0 bases and J lost 8 bases. In germline, CDR1 is SGHRS, CDR2 YFSETQ. CDR3 size: 16 residues. CDR3 in amino acids: CASSLAPSGRGYEQFF. The CDR3 nucleotides are TGCGCCAGCAGCTTGGCTCCCAGCGGGAGGGGTTATGAGCAGTTCTTC.

The V and J genes are TRBV9 and TRBJ1-2, with D possibly being TRBD1 (6 bases). CDR3 size: 11 residues. V was shortened by 5 bases and J by 8 bases, with 10 bases between the two germline ends. Per the germline V gene, CDR1 is SGDLS and CDR2 is YYNGEE. The CDR3, as DNA: TGTGCCAGCAGACAGGGAGGCGGCTACACCTTC. Translated, it gives CASRQGGGYTF.

This chain joins TRBV7-9 and TRBJ1-2; D not resolved. The CDR3 totals 14 residues. The V gene's germline CDR1 is SEHNR and CDR2 FQNEAQ (reference sequence). V dropped 1 base and J dropped 3 bases, with 9 bases sitting between them. This CDR3 reads CASSLGADYYGYTF. The CDR3 DNA is TGTGCCAGCAGCTTAGGGGCAGACTACTATGGCTACACCTTC.

V gene TRBV27 combines with J gene TRBJ1-2; TRBD1 might be the D (6 bases). Germline CDR1 reads MNHEY; CDR2 reads SMNVEV (reference sequence). This CDR3 spans 17 amino acids. The germline V and J ends were trimmed by 4 bases and 3 bases, with 21 bases remaining between them. This CDR3 reads CASSSRGRGDGDYGYTF. The CDR3 DNA is TGTGCCAGCAGTTCCCGGGGCAGGGGTGATGGCGACTATGGCTACACCTTC.

This chain uses TRBV7-9 with TRBJ2-7; D call uncertain. The CDR3 is made up of 15 amino acids. V lost 5 bases and J 3 bases, leaving 17 bases between the germline ends. CDR1 is SEHNR and CDR2 is FQNEAQ in the germline V gene (reference sequence). The CDR3 DNA sequence: TGTGCCAGCAGCCCTCTCACACGGCACAACTACGAGCAGTACTTC. Amino acids: CASSPLTRHNYEQYF.

The J gene is TRBJ2-7, the V gene TRBV27; TRBD1 might be the D (9 bases). Germline V lookup: CDR1 MNHEY, CDR2 SMNVEV (reference sequence). The CDR3 has 16 residues. V was pared by 0 bases and J by 9 bases, with 21 bases between. The CDR3 loop reads CASSLSAGDRDFGQYF. The DNA for the CDR3 is TGTGCCAGCAGTTTATCAGCGGGGGACAGGGATTTCGGGCAGTACTTC.

The chain's CDR3 is CASSLSPAGNQPQHF. The CDR3 DNA reads as TGTGCCAGCAGCTTAAGTCCGGCTGGCAATCAGCCCCAGCATTTT. The rearrangement joins TRBV7-8 to TRBJ1-5, with D unclear. The CDR3 spans 15 residues. Trimming took off 2 bases at V and 2 bases at J, with 10 bases between the two ends. Germline CDR1 reads SGHVS; CDR2 reads FQNEAQ.

By sample fraction, this clone is medium-sized (0.01 to 0.1%). This chain connects TRBV19 to TRBJ2-2; 10 bases are shared with TRBD2. From germline, CDR1 is LNHDA and CDR2 SQIVND (reference sequence). V lost 10 bases, J lost 4 bases, and 9 bases stayed unmatched. The CDR3 totals 15 residues. The CDR3 nucleotides read TGTGCCACTACTGGGCTAGCGGGAGTCACCGGGGAGCTGTTTTTT. Translation gives CATTGLAGVTGELFF.

The chain employs TRBV27 and TRBJ2-2, with no clear D. The V end lost 4 bases, the J end lost 4 bases, and 10 bases lay between the germline ends. Per the germline V gene, CDR1 is MNHEY and CDR2 is SMNVEV (reference sequence). The CDR3 loop spans 14 amino acids. CDR3: CASSYWTATGELFF. DNA for the CDR3: TGTGCCAGCAGTTACTGGACGGCCACCGGGGAGCTGTTTTTT.

A few counts support this clone. The chain is built from TRBV6-5 and TRBJ1-5; TRBD1 might be the D (6 bases). The CDR3 runs to 15 residues. Per germline, CDR1 MNHEY and CDR2 SVGAGI. V lost 7 bases and J 2 bases, leaving 15 bases between the germline ends. CDR3 protein: CASTESRGGNQPQHF. As DNA, the CDR3 is TGTGCCAGCACGGAGAGCAGGGGAGGCAATCAGCCCCAGCATTTT.

This clone has only a few counts. The V call is TRBV27, the J call TRBJ2-5; 13 bases agree with TRBD2. The CDR3 consists of 19 residues. Germline CDR1 reads MNHEY; CDR2 reads SMNVEV (reference sequence). The J segment lost 5 bases and the V segment lost 4 bases, leaving 16 bases of the junction unmatched. For the CDR3, the DNA is TGTGCCAGCAGTTCAGGACTAGCGGGAGTAGGGGGTTTATGGGAGACCCAGTACTTC. Translated: CASSSGLAGVGGLWETQYF.

The chain uses TRBV9 and TRBJ2-5; the D is unclear. The germline gives CDR1 SGDLS, CDR2 YYNGEE. V gave up 0 bases and J gave up 2 bases, with 8 bases separating them. The CDR3 runs 14 residues. CDR3 in amino acids: CASSVGQPQETQYF. CDR3 coding DNA: TGTGCCAGCAGCGTAGGGCAGCCACAAGAGACCCAGTACTTC.

The chain links TRBV7-9 to TRBJ2-1; 9 positions match TRBD2. The CDR3 contains 19 residues. The trim removed 4 bases at V and 0 bases at J, leaving 13 bases unmatched. Germline V CDR1 and CDR2: SEHNR, FQNEAQ (reference sequence). This chain's CDR3 is CASSSRLAGAPGSYNEQFF. CDR3 coding DNA: TGTGCCAGCAGCTCCCGATTAGCGGGGGCCCCCGGCTCCTACAATGAGCAGTTCTTC. Full variable domain (outside the CDR3, taken from reference TRBV7-9 and TRBJ2-1): DTGVSQNPRHKITKRGQNVTFRCDPISEHNRLYWYRQTLGQGPEFLTYFQNEAQLEKSRLLSDRFSAERPKGSFSTLEIQRTEQGDSAMYLCASSSRLAGAPGSYNEQFFGPGTRLTVL.

The chain couples TRBV10-1 to TRBJ1-1; possibly TRBD1 for D (6 bases). V was pared by 3 bases and J by 5 bases, with 13 bases between. The V gene's germline CDR1 is WNHNN and CDR2 SYGVQD (reference sequence). The CDR3 sequence is 14 residues long. The CDR3 here is CASSDGRGGTEAFF. CDR3 DNA: TGCGCCAGCAGTGACGGCAGGGGAGGGACTGAAGCTTTCTTT.

Here the CDR3 DNA reads TGTGCCAGCAGCTTATTTCCGGGTGGAGGAGCTGGAAACACCATATATTTT. Its translation is CASSLFPGGGAGNTIYF. The rearrangement joins TRBV7-2 to TRBJ1-3; the D is unclear. V lost 2 bases, J lost 2 bases, and 16 bases lay in between. The CDR3 sequence is 17 residues long. Per the germline V gene, CDR1 is SGHTA and CDR2 is FQGNSA.

The rearrangement uses TRBV4-1 and TRBJ2-3, with TRBD2 identical over 12 bases. The germline gives CDR1 MGHRA, CDR2 YSYEKL. This CDR3 spans 18 amino acids. The ends lost 1 base at V and 4 bases at J; junction bases unmatched: 9. The CDR3 coding sequence is TGCGCCAGCAGCCAAGCCCTAGCGGGGGGGCCAAGTTCAGATACGCAGTATTTT. Encoded protein: CASSQALAGGPSSDTQYF.